This T cell receptor beta chain is from a study of T cells in Graves' hyperthyroidism and ophthalmopathy. Study information: Specimen type is peripheral blood, collected at initial diagnosis prior to any treatment.

Amplified TCR beta CDR3 regions derived from RNA transcripts. During a first-round RT-PCR of the TCR CDR3, the HTBI primer set was used. TCRdb fed the multiplex PCR reads into MiXCR, producing one record per CDR3 protein. Among fewer than 600,000 distinct CDR3 sequences, approximately 14% were seen once, and the ten largest hold around 14%. The table lists this clonotype with many counts. Its antigen is still unknown. Whole-study findings and limits: Most thyroid-expanded clonotypes above 0.001 were also found in blood.

The study defined stable Graves' hyperthyroidism as no ophthalmopathy progression within 18 months. The ends were cut back, 0 bases at V and 10 bases at J, with 10 bases in the middle. Germline CDR1 LGHNT, CDR2 FRNRAP. The CDR3 runs to 14 residues. V is TRBV12-5 and J is TRBJ1-6, with no clear D. The specimen was blood. This clonotype originated in a woman aged 40 to 50 with Graves' hyperthyroidism. The DNA of the CDR3 is TGTGCTAGTGGTTTGGTAATGGGGAACTCACCCCTCCACTTT. Its translation is CASGLVMGNSPLHF.